This T cell receptor (beta chain) was profiled in a study of blood T cell repertoires in COVID-19. Study-wide background: COVID-19 samples, acute and convalescent, were from the United States, Italy and Spain. PBMCs, B-cell-depleted T cells, or T cells were the source of the cDNA or gDNA that made up the material.

V lost 4 bases, J lost 5 bases, and 9 bases stayed unmatched. This CDR3 comprises 15 residues. Germline V CDR1 and CDR2: SGHRS, YFSETQ. As originally analysed: Amplification with reference gene primers provided the estimates of nucleated cell counts. Profiled with immunoSEQ multiplex PCR; TCRdb holds only in-frame clones, not every one. The V and J calls and the clone size are those of that table, but D and trimming were determined from the DNA. The table shows about 200,000 clones, with roughly 82% occurring only once. The TCR originated in a human donor in a cohort sampled during active COVID-19. This chain uses TRBV5-1 with TRBJ1-2; the match to TRBD1 covers 9 bases. Sequenced input: peripheral blood. This CDR3 is CASSASTGGGYGYTF. The CDR3 DNA reads as TGCGCCAGCAGCGCTTCGACAGGGGGTGGTTATGGCTACACCTTC.